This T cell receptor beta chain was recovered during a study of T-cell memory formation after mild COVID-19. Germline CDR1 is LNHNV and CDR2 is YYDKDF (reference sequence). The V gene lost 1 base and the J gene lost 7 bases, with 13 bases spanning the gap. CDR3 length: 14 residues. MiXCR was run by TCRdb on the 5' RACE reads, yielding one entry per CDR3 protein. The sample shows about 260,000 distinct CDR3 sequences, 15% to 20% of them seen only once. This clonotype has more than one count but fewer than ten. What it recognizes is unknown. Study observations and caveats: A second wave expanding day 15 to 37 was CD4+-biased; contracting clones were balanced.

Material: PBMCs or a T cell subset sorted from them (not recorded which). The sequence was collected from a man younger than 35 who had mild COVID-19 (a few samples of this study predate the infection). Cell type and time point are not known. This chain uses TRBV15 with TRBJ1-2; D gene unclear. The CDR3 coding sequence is TGTGCCACCAGCAGAGGTGCGGGGAAGGGTGGCTACACCTTC. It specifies CATSRGAGKGGYTF.